This TCR beta chain was profiled in a study of beta chain features in type 1 diabetes. The isolated RNA, all of it, was reverse transcribed, so expressed TCRB transcripts were what got sequenced. Assay used: immunoSEQ multiplex PCR; TCRdb lists only in-frame clones, some missing. The sample gives over 200,000 clones, 9.5% to 13% of which show up once; approximately 0.017% is in the top ten. Each donor gave one heparinised blood draw averaging about 116 mL. This clone came up a few times. What it recognizes is unknown. The junction had 10 bases not matched to a gene; V was cut back by 5 bases and J by 6 bases. Germline-derived CDR1 and CDR2 are LGHNA and YNFKEQ. The CDR3 has 14 amino acids. General observations from the study: Compared to healthy donors, patients appeared to have naive, central memory and Treg TCRB repertoires that were more alike. Significant though moderate, a shortening of TCRB CDR3s appeared in all four CD4+ subsets of Type 1 diabetes patients. Individuals with type 1 diabetes displayed fewer insertions and more deletions at VDJ junctions.

Sequencing input: naive CD4+ T cells from blood. The source is a man in his thirties or forties with type 1 diabetes. The genes are TRBV4-2 and TRBJ2-7, with 7 bases aligning to TRBD1. The CDR3 nucleotides are TGTGCCAGCAGCTTGGGACAGAACCTCATCGAGCAGTACTTC. Residues: CASSLGQNLIEQYF.